Presented here are 17 T cell receptor beta chains from one specimen sequenced in a study of blood T cell repertoires in COVID-19. Assay: immunoSEQ multiplex PCR; the TCRdb copy retains only in-frame clones and omits some. Here the sample spans about 380,000 clones, more than 75% being singletons. Sequenced: PBMCs or T cells enriched from blood (not recorded which). These receptors were collected from a man aged 25 to 40 who had recovered from COVID-19.

This rearrangement joins TRBV19 to TRBJ2-1; 8 bases map to TRBD1. V dropped 8 bases and J dropped 4; count of bases not matched to a gene: 4. Germline assignment: CDR1 LNHDA and CDR2 SQIVND (reference sequence). CDR3 length: 13 residues. CDR3 amino acids: CASGTGGYNEQFF. CDR3 sequence (DNA): TGTGCCAGTGGCACAGGGGGGTACAATGAGCAGTTCTTC. The entire variable domain, with the rest obtained from reference TRBV19 and TRBJ2-1, is as follows: DGGITQSPKYLFRKEGQNVTLSCEQNLNHDAMYWYRQDPGQGLRLIYYSQIVNDFQKGDIAEGYSVSREKKESFPLTVTSAQKNPTAFYLCASGTGGYNEQFFGPGTRLTVL.

This clone was picked up one time. The chain employs TRBV19 and TRBJ1-2; D is uncertain. Germline-derived CDR1 and CDR2 are LNHDA and SQIVND (reference sequence). Trimming took off 5 bases at V and 8 bases at J, with 15 bases between the two ends. There are 13 residues in the CDR3. The CDR3 DNA follows: TGTGCCAGTAGTCCGCCCGGATCGGGGGGCTACACCTTC. Amino acid sequence: CASSPPGSGGYTF.

The gene calls are TRBV18 and TRBJ1-3; possibly TRBD1 for D (6 bases). Germline V gene data show CDR1 as KGHSH and CDR2 as LQKENI. The V and J ends lost 3 bases and 0 bases respectively, with 24 bases between them. The CDR3 has 20 residues. The CDR3 DNA is TGTGCCAGCTCACCCATGGTCCCGGGACACTCTACGAGCTCTGGAAACACCATATATTTT. As protein: CASSPMVPGHSTSSGNTIYF.

The gene calls are TRBV7-9 and TRBJ2-7, with 7 nucleotides matching TRBD1. This CDR3 is 15 amino acids long. V was pared by 1 base and J by 2 bases, with 5 bases of the junction left unmatched. Germline CDR1 and CDR2: SEHNR and FQNEAQ (reference sequence). CDR3 coding DNA: TGTGCCAGCAGCTTAGGCAGGGGGTACCCCTACGAGCAGTACTTC. This sequence encodes CASSLGRGYPYEQYF.

This rearrangement joins TRBV4-1 to TRBJ1-1; 9 bases are a match to TRBD1. The CDR3 consists of 13 residues. Trimming at V came to 1 base and at J to 7 bases, leaving 1 base not matched to a gene. Germline CDR1 is MGHRA and CDR2 is YSYEKL. The CDR3 DNA is TGCGCCAGCAGCCAAGGGACAGGGGATGAAGCTTTCTTT. Translation: CASSQGTGDEAFF.

This chain links TRBV19 with TRBJ1-5, with unresolved D. The germline V gene encodes CDR1 LNHDA and CDR2 SQIVND (reference sequence). The CDR3 loop spans 15 amino acids. The germline V and J ends were trimmed by 4 bases and 0 bases, with 10 bases remaining between them. CDR3 DNA sequence: TGTGCCAGTAGTACAGGCTTATATAGCAATCAGCCCCAGCATTTT. It translates to CASSTGLYSNQPQHF.

The CDR3 here is CASRSGEGVNEKLFF. CDR3 coding DNA: TGTGCCAGCAGATCTGGGGAGGGTGTCAATGAAAAACTGTTTTTT. This chain links TRBV5-4 with TRBJ1-4; D unresolved. Per germline, CDR1 SGHNT and CDR2 YYREEE (reference sequence). This CDR3 spans 15 amino acids. Trimming took off 5 bases at V and 5 bases at J, with 16 bases between the two ends.

The chain is built from TRBV7-8 and TRBJ1-1; D perhaps matches TRBD1 (6 bases). The CDR3 covers 15 residues. The V gene lost 1 base and the J gene lost 7 bases, with 16 bases spanning the gap. Germline CDR1 and CDR2: SGHVS and FQNEAQ. The CDR3 nucleotides read TGTGCCAGCAGCTTAGACAGAACAGGGACGAGTGAAGCTTTCTTT. Amino acids: CASSLDRTGTSEAFF.

The chain recombines TRBV6-5 with TRBJ2-4, with TRBD1 matching over 8 bases. The CDR3 has 12 residues. Trimming cost V 5 bases and J 16 bases; bases outside gene matches: 10. The germline V gene encodes CDR1 MNHEY and CDR2 SVGAGI. CDR3 coding DNA: TGTGCCAGCAGTCCCCCGGACAGGGATGTTTACTTC. Translated: CASSPPDRDVYF.

About this clone itself: This CDR3 is also generated by other DNA sequences in the sample. V and J are TRBV12-3 or TRBV12-4 and TRBJ1-4, with D uncertain. The CDR3 runs to 12 residues. Trimming cost V 3 bases and J 7 bases, with 6 bases left between them. DNA for the CDR3: TGTGCCAGCAGTTTGTCGGGTGAAAAACTGTTTTTT. It is translated as CASSLSGEKLFF.

The V and J genes are TRBV19 and TRBJ1-2; D possibly corresponds to TRBD1 (6 bases). The length of the CDR3 is 15 residues. V was cut by 5 bases and J by 1 base, with 14 bases left in between. Germline CDR1 is LNHDA and CDR2 is SQIVND (reference sequence). The CDR3 reads CASSWTDPLNYGYTF. CDR3 DNA: TGTGCCAGTAGTTGGACAGACCCACTTAACTATGGCTACACCTTC.

J is TRBJ2-3 and V is TRBV13, with 8 positions matching TRBD2. V shed 5 bases and J 2 bases; nucleotides not matched to a gene: 6. The CDR3 contains 15 residues. Germline CDR1 PRHDT, CDR2 FYEKMQ (reference sequence). In DNA, the CDR3 is TGTGCCAGCAGCGTATTAGCGGGGAACACAGATACGCAGTATTTT. Its translation: CASSVLAGNTDTQYF.

The gene calls are TRBV4-3 and TRBJ1-6, with 8 nucleotides matching TRBD1. CDR3 size: 15 residues. Germline V gives CDR1 LGHNA, CDR2 YSLEER. Trimming cost V 2 bases and J 8 bases; bases outside gene matches: 5. DNA for the CDR3: TGCGCCAGCAGCCAAACGGACAGGGACTATTCACCCCTCCACTTT. It specifies CASSQTDRDYSPLHF.

V gene TRBV5-1 combines with J gene TRBJ1-5, with 7 bases that match TRBD1. Trimming took 4 bases from V and 0 from J; bases not matched to a gene: 4. Germline CDR1 SGHRS, CDR2 YFSETQ. The CDR3 is 15 amino acids. The CDR3 nucleotides are TGCGCCAGCAGCGAGGGGGCGGTTAGCAATCAGCCCCAGCATTTT. This codes for CASSEGAVSNQPQHF.

The rearrangement links TRBV5-1 to TRBJ1-2; the D is unclear. Germline V CDR1 and CDR2: SGHRS, YFSETQ. The V and J ends lost 3 bases and 8 bases respectively, with 17 bases between them. The CDR3 consists of 14 residues. The CDR3 DNA reads TGCGCCAGCAGCTCGGATCCAGGATCACGAGGCTACACCTTC. This translates into CASSSDPGSRGYTF.

The chain carries TRBV19 and TRBJ1-1; the D gene is possibly TRBD1 (5 bases). The CDR3 is 14 amino acids. CDR1 is LNHDA and CDR2 is SQIVND in the germline V gene (reference sequence). Between the trimmed V and J ends, which lost 5 bases and 1 base, there was a span of 11 bases. The CDR3 DNA is TGTGCCAGTAGTCTCAGGGTCGGGAACACTGAAGCTTTCTTT. Translation gives CASSLRVGNTEAFF.

The chain is built from TRBV7-9 and TRBJ2-2; 9 nucleotides line up with TRBD1. This CDR3 region has 18 residues. Germline CDR1 is SEHNR and CDR2 is FQNEAQ (reference sequence). After removal of 1 base from V and 5 bases from J, the junction contained 11 bases not matched to a gene. In DNA, the CDR3 is TGTGCCAGCAGCTTAGAATCATTCGTGGGGACAGGGACCGGGGAGCTGTTTTTT. Its translation: CASSLESFVGTGTGELFF.